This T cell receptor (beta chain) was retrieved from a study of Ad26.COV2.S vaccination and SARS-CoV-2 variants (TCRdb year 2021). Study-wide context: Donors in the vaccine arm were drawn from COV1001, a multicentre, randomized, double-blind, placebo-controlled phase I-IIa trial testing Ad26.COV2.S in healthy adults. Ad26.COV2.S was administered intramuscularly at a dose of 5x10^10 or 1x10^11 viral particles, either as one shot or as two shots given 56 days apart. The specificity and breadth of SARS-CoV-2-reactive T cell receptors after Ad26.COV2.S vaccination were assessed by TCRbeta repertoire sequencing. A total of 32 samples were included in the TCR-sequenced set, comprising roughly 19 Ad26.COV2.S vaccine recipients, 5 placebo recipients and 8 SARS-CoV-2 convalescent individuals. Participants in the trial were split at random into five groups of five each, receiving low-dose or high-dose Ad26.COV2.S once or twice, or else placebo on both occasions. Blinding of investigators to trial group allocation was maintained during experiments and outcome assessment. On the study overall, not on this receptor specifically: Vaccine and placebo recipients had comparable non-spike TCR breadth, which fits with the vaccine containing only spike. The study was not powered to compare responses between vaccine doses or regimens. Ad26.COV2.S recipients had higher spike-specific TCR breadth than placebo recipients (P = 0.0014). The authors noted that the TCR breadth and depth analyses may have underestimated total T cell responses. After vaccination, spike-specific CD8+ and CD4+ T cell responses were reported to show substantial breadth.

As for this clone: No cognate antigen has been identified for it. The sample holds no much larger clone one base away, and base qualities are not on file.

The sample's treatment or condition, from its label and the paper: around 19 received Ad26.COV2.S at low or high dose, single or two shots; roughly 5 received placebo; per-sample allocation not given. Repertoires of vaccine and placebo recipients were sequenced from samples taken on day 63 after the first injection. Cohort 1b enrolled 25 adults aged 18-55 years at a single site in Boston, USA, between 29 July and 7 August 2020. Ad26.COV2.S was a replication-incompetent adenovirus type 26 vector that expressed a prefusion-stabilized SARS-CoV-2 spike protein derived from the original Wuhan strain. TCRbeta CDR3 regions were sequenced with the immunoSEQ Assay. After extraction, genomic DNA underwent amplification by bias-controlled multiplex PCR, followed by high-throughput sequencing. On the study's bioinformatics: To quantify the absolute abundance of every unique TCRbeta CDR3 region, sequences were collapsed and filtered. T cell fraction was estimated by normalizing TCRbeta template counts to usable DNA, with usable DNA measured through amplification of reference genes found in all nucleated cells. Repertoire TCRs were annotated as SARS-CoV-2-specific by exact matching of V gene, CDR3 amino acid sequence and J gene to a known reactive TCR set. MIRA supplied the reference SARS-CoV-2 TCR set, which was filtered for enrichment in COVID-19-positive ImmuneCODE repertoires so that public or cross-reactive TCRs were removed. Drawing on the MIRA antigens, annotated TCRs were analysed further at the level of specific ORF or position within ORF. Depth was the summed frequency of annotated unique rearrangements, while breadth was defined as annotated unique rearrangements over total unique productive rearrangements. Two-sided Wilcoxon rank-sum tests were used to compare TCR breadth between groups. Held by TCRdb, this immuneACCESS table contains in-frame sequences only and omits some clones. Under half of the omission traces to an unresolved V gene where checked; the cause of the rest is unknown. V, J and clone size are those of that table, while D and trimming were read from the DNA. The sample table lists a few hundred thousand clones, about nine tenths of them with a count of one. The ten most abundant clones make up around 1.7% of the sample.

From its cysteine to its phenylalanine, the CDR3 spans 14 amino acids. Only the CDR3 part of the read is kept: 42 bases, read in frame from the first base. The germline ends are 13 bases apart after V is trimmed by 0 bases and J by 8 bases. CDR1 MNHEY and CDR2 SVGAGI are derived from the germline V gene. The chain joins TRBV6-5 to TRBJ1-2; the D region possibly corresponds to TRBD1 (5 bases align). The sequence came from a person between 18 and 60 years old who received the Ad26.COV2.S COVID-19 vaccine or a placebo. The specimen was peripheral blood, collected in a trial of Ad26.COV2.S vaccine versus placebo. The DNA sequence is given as TGTGCCAGCAGTTACTCGGCGGGGCCCAGGGGCTACACCTTC. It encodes CASSYSAGPRGYTF.